The 23 T cell receptor beta chains below were found in one sample sequenced in a study of regulatory dendritic cells for organ transplantation (dated by TCRdb to between 2016 and 2019). Libraries were prepared through the immunoSEQ multiplex PCR assay. TCRdb limited this immuneACCESS table to in-frame rearrangements with V and J called. A share of clones is missing; checked studies link under half to unresolved V genes, and the rest is unexplained. The sample data list some 40,000 clones, and approximately 90% of these were observed just once. The leading ten clones occupy around 0.11% of the sample. The specimen sequenced was naive CD8+ T cells from blood. Interpreted using the paper, the cell subset or site label stands for: CD45RA+ naive T cells. Every receptor here comes from a human donor in good health.

This clone was recorded once. An end of the junction differs from the germline gene, which may be a read error. The chain is built from TRBV9 and TRBJ2-2; the match to TRBD2 covers 11 bases. The CDR3 is 14 residues long. Germline assignment: CDR1 SGDLS and CDR2 YYNGEE. The CDR3 here is CASSGREDTGELFF. DNA of the CDR3: TGTGCCAGTAGCGGGAGGGAGGACACCGGGGAGCTGTTTTTT. Filled out from reference TRBV9 and TRBJ2-2, the complete variable domain reads DSGVTQTPKHLITATGQRVTLRCSPRSGDLSVYWYQQSLDQGLQFLIQYYNGEERAKGNILERFSAQQFPDLHSELNLSSLELGDSALYFCASSGREDTGELFFGEGSRLTVL.

This chain joins TRBV6-5 and TRBJ1-2; D gene unclear. Trimming cost V 4 bases and J 8 bases, with 20 bases left between them. The germline V gene encodes CDR1 MNHEY and CDR2 SVGAGI. The CDR3 runs 15 residues. The CDR3 nucleotides are TGTGCCAGCAGTTTAGTAACTGGCCACGGTGGAGGCTACACCTTC. This encodes CASSLVTGHGGGYTF.

The rearrangement links TRBV19 to TRBJ1-2, with 7 bases aligning to TRBD1. There are 15 residues in the CDR3. CDR1 is LNHDA and CDR2 is SQIVND in the germline V gene (reference sequence). J lost 3 bases, V lost 2 bases, and 6 bases had no gene match. CDR3 amino acids: CASSILPGTDYGYTF. The CDR3 coding sequence is TGTGCCAGTAGTATACTCCCCGGGACAGACTATGGCTACACCTTC.

In this sample, this clone turned up once. The chain combines TRBV6-1 with TRBJ2-2, with TRBD2 matching 7 bases. The trim removed 1 base at V and 5 bases at J, leaving 4 bases unmatched. CDR3 length: 15 residues. Per the germline V gene, CDR1 is MNHNS and CDR2 is SASEGT. CDR3 sequence: CASSEDWGGTGELFF. The CDR3 DNA sequence: TGTGCCAGCAGTGAAGATTGGGGGGGGACCGGGGAGCTGTTTTTT.

V gene TRBV4-2 combines with J gene TRBJ2-2; D is unresolved. CDR1 LGHNA and CDR2 YNFKEQ come from the germline V gene. The CDR3 runs to 13 residues. V lost 0 bases to trimming and J lost 7 bases, with 6 bases between them. The CDR3 DNA sequence: TGTGCCAGCAGCCAAGATAGGAACGGGGAGCTGTTTTTT. Translation gives CASSQDRNGELFF.

The chain recombines TRBV7-9 with TRBJ1-1, with TRBD1 matching 8 bases. This CDR3 spans 16 amino acids. V lost 5 bases to trimming and J lost 6 bases; unmatched junction nucleotides: 14. Looked up from germline, CDR1 is SEHNR and CDR2 is FQNEAQ (reference sequence). CDR3 bases: TGTGCCAGCAGCGCCGCCCAGGGGGCCAAGCTTTCTGAAGCTTTCTTT. Its protein product is CASSAAQGAKLSEAFF. Full variable domain (outside the CDR3, taken from reference TRBV7-9 and TRBJ1-1): DTGVSQNPRHKITKRGQNVTFRCDPISEHNRLYWYRQTLGQGPEFLTYFQNEAQLEKSRLLSDRFSAERPKGSFSTLEIQRTEQGDSAMYLCASSAAQGAKLSEAFFGQGTRLTVV.

The rearrangement joins TRBV6-1 to TRBJ1-1; 7 bases map to TRBD1. Losses at the gene ends were 4 bases for V and 1 base for J; bases not matched to a gene: 3. CDR1 and CDR2 from the germline V gene are MNHNS and SASEGT. The CDR3 consists of 14 residues. The CDR3 DNA is TGTGCCAGCAGTGCGAACAGGGGGAACACTGAAGCTTTCTTT. The encoded protein is CASSANRGNTEAFF.

The chain has TRBV7-9 and TRBJ2-2, with unresolved D. V gave up 2 bases and J gave up 9 bases, with 1 base separating them. CDR3 length equals 10 residues. The germline CDR1 and CDR2 sequences are SEHNR and FQNEAQ (reference sequence). CDR3 region: CASSLRELFF. CDR3 DNA: TGTGCCAGCAGCTTAAGGGAGCTGTTTTTT.

This rearrangement joins TRBV14 to TRBJ2-7; D is uncertain. Germline V lookup: CDR1 SGHDN, CDR2 FVKESK. The CDR3 has 13 residues. The V gene lost 1 base and the J gene lost 1 base, with 5 bases spanning the gap. The chain's CDR3 is CASSQVGSYEQYF. The CDR3 DNA reads TGTGCCAGCAGCCAAGTAGGTTCCTACGAGCAGTACTTC.

This clone appeared a few times. V gene TRBV4-3 combines with J gene TRBJ1-1; D not resolved. CDR3 length equals 14 residues. The germline V gene encodes CDR1 LGHNA and CDR2 YSLEER. The V and J ends lost 3 bases and 3 bases respectively, with 11 bases between them. The CDR3 coding sequence is TGCGCCAGCAGCCAGGAGGCCGGGGACACTGAAGCTTTCTTT. This translates into CASSQEAGDTEAFF.

This chain joins TRBV9 and TRBJ2-1, with D possibly TRBD1 on 5 matching bases. This CDR3 comprises 15 residues. Germline lookup yields CDR1 SGDLS and CDR2 YYNGEE. V shed 0 bases and J shed 3 bases, with 10 bases lying between them. CDR3 sequence (DNA): TGTGCCAGCAGCGTAGCGAGTAGGGGCTACAATGAGCAGTTCTTC. This codes for CASSVASRGYNEQFF.

This chain connects TRBV7-6 to TRBJ2-7; 8 bases line up with TRBD2. This CDR3 has 16 residues. Germline CDR1 SGHVS, CDR2 FNYEAQ. With V trimmed by 5 bases and J by 2 bases, 11 bases remained unmatched. The CDR3 is CASSPRGGRGPYEQYF. The CDR3 DNA reads as TGTGCCAGCAGCCCACGGGGGGGGAGAGGACCCTACGAGCAGTACTTC.

This chain joins TRBV5-6 and TRBJ2-3; TRBD2 might be the D (6 bases). This CDR3 contains 14 residues. In germline, CDR1 is SGHDT, CDR2 YYEEEE. V was cut by 2 bases and J by 3 bases, with 10 bases left in between. Here the CDR3 reads CASSFGGGTDTQYF. The CDR3 DNA follows: TGTGCCAGCAGCTTCGGTGGGGGGACAGATACGCAGTATTTT.

CDR3 nucleotides: TGTGCCAGCAGAGGAGAGGAATCTGAAGCTTTCTTT. It is translated as CASRGEESEAFF. The chain couples TRBV7-8 to TRBJ1-1; D is ambiguous. Trimming cost V 6 bases and J 6 bases, with 11 bases left between them. Germline CDR1 and CDR2: SGHVS and FQNEAQ. CDR3 length: 12 amino acids.

This clone was recorded only once. The gene calls are TRBV4-3 and TRBJ2-3; D unresolved. CDR1 is LGHNA, CDR2 YSLEER, per germline. V was shortened by 4 bases and J by 0 bases, with 20 bases between the two germline ends. CDR3 length: 18 residues. Here the CDR3 reads CASSLTYLMAPSTDTQYF. In DNA, the CDR3 is TGCGCCAGCAGCCTGACCTATCTTATGGCTCCTAGCACAGATACGCAGTATTTT.

This rearrangement joins TRBV6-1 to TRBJ2-5; 7 positions agree with TRBD1. V shed 2 bases and J 1 base; nucleotides not matched to a gene: 4. This CDR3 has 15 amino acids. The germline V gene encodes CDR1 MNHNS and CDR2 SASEGT. CDR3 sequence: CASSEIRGPQETQYF. The CDR3 bases are TGTGCCAGCAGTGAAATAAGGGGGCCCCAAGAGACCCAGTACTTC.

The chain uses TRBV4-3 and TRBJ1-2; D perhaps matches TRBD1 (5 bases). This CDR3 comprises 15 residues. Trimming removed 0 bases at V and 4 bases at J, with 12 bases between. Germline V gene data show CDR1 as LGHNA and CDR2 as YSLEER. The DNA of the CDR3 is TGCGCCAGCAGCCAAGAAGGTCCCCAGGGCTATGGCTACACCTTC. Translating it yields CASSQEGPQGYGYTF.

This clone was seen once. This chain uses TRBV7-9 with TRBJ1-4; TRBD1 matches 7 bases. With 4 bases clipped from V and 4 bases from J, the junction kept 6 bases outside the gene matches. Looked up from germline, CDR1 is SEHNR and CDR2 is FQNEAQ (reference sequence). CDR3 length: 15 amino acids. CDR3 bases: TGTGCCAGCAGCTCAAAGGACAGGTTTAATGAAAAACTGTTTTTT. Its translation: CASSSKDRFNEKLFF.

This chain joins TRBV9 and TRBJ2-4; tentative D call: TRBD1 (5 bases). The V and J ends lost 5 bases and 7 bases respectively, with 10 bases between them. Looked up from germline, CDR1 is SGDLS and CDR2 is YYNGEE. This CDR3 is 12 amino acids long. CDR3 coding DNA: TGTGCCAGCAGGGGGCTTGGGAACATTCAGTACTTC. It encodes CASRGLGNIQYF.

The chain combines TRBV7-2 with TRBJ2-3, with D unresolved. The length of the CDR3 is 16 residues. The ends were cut back, 1 base at V and 3 bases at J, with 14 bases in the middle. The germline V gene encodes CDR1 SGHTA and CDR2 FQGNSA. The CDR3 region has the DNA TGTGCCAGCAGCTTAGTGAGTACCGAGATGACAGATACGCAGTATTTT. This encodes CASSLVSTEMTDTQYF.

This chain uses TRBV7-6 with TRBJ2-1; D not resolved. V lost 5 bases to trimming and J lost 3 bases, with 5 bases between them. This CDR3 contains 12 residues. CDR1 is SGHVS and CDR2 is FNYEAQ in the germline V gene. This CDR3 is CASSLNYNEQFF. In DNA, the CDR3 is TGTGCCAGCAGCCTTAACTACAATGAGCAGTTCTTC.

The chain combines TRBV29-1 with TRBJ1-1; D is unclear. Germline V gene sequence: CDR1 SQVTM, CDR2 ANQGSEA. Deletions cut 5 bases from V and 1 base from J, with 14 bases between. This CDR3 is 14 amino acids long. The CDR3 DNA reads as TGCAGCGTTTACGGCCTCCTGGGGAACACTGAAGCTTTCTTT. This sequence encodes CSVYGLLGNTEAFF. The complete variable domain, with remaining parts taken from reference TRBV29-1 and TRBJ1-1, reads SAVISQKPSRDICQRGTSLTIQCQVDSQVTMMFWYRQQPGQSLTLIATANQGSEATYESGFVIDKFPISRPNLTFSTLTVSNMSPEDSSIYLCSVYGLLGNTEAFFGQGTRLTVV.

J is TRBJ2-7 and V is TRBV4-2; no clear D gene. Germline CDR1 is LGHNA and CDR2 is YNFKEQ. V gave up 0 bases and J gave up 3 bases, with 6 bases separating them. The length of the CDR3 is 13 residues. CDR3 nucleotide sequence: TGTGCCAGCAGCCAAGATTCTAGCTACGAGCAGTACTTC. Amino acids: CASSQDSSYEQYF.